Below are 11 T cell receptor beta chains sequenced from a single sample in a study of glioma-infiltrating T cells. TCR alpha and beta CDR3 regions were amplified from RNA using iRepertoire nested multiplex PCR. A single record per CDR3 protein comes from TCRdb applying MiXCR to the multiplex PCR reads. The table shows 150,000 to 200,000 distinct CDR3 sequences, with about 46% occurring only once. Sequencing input: glioma tissue, nonneoplastic brain tissue, or PBMCs (not recorded which). These TCRs come from a human donor with low-grade glioma or glioblastoma, undergoing nonglioma brain surgery, or in good health (not recorded which).

In the case of this clonotype: A single base separates this from a much larger clone, so it may be a read error. The CDR3 does not end in the conserved phenylalanine or tryptophan, so this is likely a read error. The chain is built from TRBV19 and TRBJ1-2; TRBD1 matches at 9 bases. This CDR3 is 14 amino acids long. Trimming took 6 bases from V and 0 from J; bases not matched to a gene: 2. Looked up from germline, CDR1 is LNHDA and CDR2 is SQIVND (reference sequence). Here the CDR3 reads CASRGTGTNYGYTL. For the CDR3, the DNA is TGTGCCAGTAGGGGGACAGGGACTAACTATGGCTACACCCTC.

Turning to this clonotype: Germline and junction disagree at one end, which may indicate a read error. J is TRBJ2-3 and V is TRBV14, with no clear D. Germline V gene data show CDR1 as SGHDN and CDR2 as FVKESK. The CDR3 consists of 12 residues. CDR3 coding DNA: TGTTCCAGCTCGAAGGAACTGAATACGCAGTATTTT. It is translated as CSSSKELNTQYF.

With respect to this clonotype: This may be a read error, as it is one base from a much larger clone. The chain uses TRBV20-1 and TRBJ1-6, with D tentatively TRBD1 (6 bases). V dropped 0 bases and J dropped 6 bases, with 9 bases sitting between them. This CDR3 spans 14 amino acids. Germline lookup yields CDR1 DFQATT and CDR2 SNEGSKA (reference sequence). CDR3 DNA sequence: TGCAGTGCTAGAGAGGGGGGCCCTAATTCACCCCTCCACTTT. Its protein is CSAREGGPNSPLHF.

This clonotype was seen repeatedly, ten times or more. The chain uses TRBV6-1 and TRBJ1-6; TRBD1 might be the D (5 bases). This CDR3 is built from 15 residues. Trimming removed 10 bases from V and 4 bases from J, with 17 bases in between. Germline CDR1 and CDR2: MNHNS and SASEGT. The CDR3 bases are TGTGCCAAGGGACCGGGGGGAATATATAATTCACCCCTCCACTTT. This encodes CAKGPGGIYNSPLHF.

This clonotype was detected a few times. The chain has TRBV28 and TRBJ2-7; either TRBD1 or TRBD2 may fit D (7 bases each). The CDR3 sequence is 16 residues long. Germline lookup yields CDR1 MDHEN and CDR2 SYDVKM. Between the trimmed V and J ends, which lost 4 bases and 4 bases, there was a span of 20 bases. CDR3: CASSSRQGRDYYEQYF. In DNA form, the CDR3 reads TGTGCCAGCAGTTCTCGACAGGGAAGGGACTATTACGAGCAGTACTTC.

About this clonotype itself: At one of its ends the junction is not consistent with the germline gene, which may arise from a read error. This chain joins TRBV6-5 and TRBJ2-1; 7 positions agree with TRBD2. The CDR3 length is 12 residues. Germline V gene sequence: CDR1 MNHEY, CDR2 SVGAGI. This CDR3 reads CASRSGIYEQFF. CDR3 bases: TGTGCCAGTAGAAGCGGGATCTACGAGCAGTTTTTC.

This clonotype was recorded at least ten times. A read error is possible here, since a much larger clone lies one base away. V usage is TRBV2 and J usage is TRBJ2-1; D gene ambiguous. Germline V gene data show CDR1 as SNHLY and CDR2 as FYNNEI. Trimming removed 5 bases from V and 4 bases from J, with 3 bases in between. The CDR3 has 11 amino acids. The CDR3 DNA is TGTGCCAGCAGTAAGTACAATGAGCAGTTCTTC. Translated: CASSKYNEQFF.

This clonotype has at least ten counts. This CDR3 reads CASSLQNNEQFF. Written as DNA, the CDR3 is TGTGCCAGCAGTTTGCAGAACAATGAGCAGTTCTTC. The chain links TRBV27 to TRBJ2-1; D remains ambiguous. Germline assignment: CDR1 MNHEY and CDR2 SMNVEV (reference sequence). The CDR3 is 12 amino acids. With 3 bases removed from V and 5 bases from J, the gap between germline ends came to 5 bases.

The genes are TRBV29-1 and TRBJ2-3, with 7 bases that match TRBD1. The germline gives CDR1 SQVTM, CDR2 ANQGSEA. The V gene end was trimmed by 7 bases and the J gene end by 10 bases; junction bases not matched to a gene: 14. The CDR3 loop spans 13 amino acids. Here the CDR3 reads CSAEGPQGTAQYF. CDR3 nucleotide sequence: TGCAGCGCCGAGGGCCCACAGGGGACGGCGCAGTATTTT.

This clonotype was detected many times. The gene calls are TRBV7-9 and TRBJ2-1; no clear D gene. This CDR3 region has 16 residues. CDR1 and CDR2 from the germline V gene are SEHNR and FQNEAQ (reference sequence). Trimming cost V 3 bases and J 0 bases, with 12 bases left between them. CDR3 amino acids: CASSFTLMRSYNEQFF. For the CDR3, the DNA is TGTGCCAGCAGCTTTACCCTCATGCGCTCCTACAATGAGCAGTTCTTC.

The chain uses TRBV4-1 and TRBJ2-4; 10 positions agree with TRBD2. This CDR3 has 15 residues. Germline-derived CDR1 and CDR2 are MGHRA and YSYEKL. V was pared by 3 bases and J by 5 bases, with 4 bases of the junction left unmatched. In nucleotides, the CDR3 is TGCGCCAGCAGCCACTACAGCGGGAGGGAAAACATTCAGTACTTC. It is translated as CASSHYSGRENIQYF.